One and the same sample provided the 3 T cell receptor beta chains below, sequenced in a study of blood T cell repertoires in COVID-19. Libraries were prepared by immunoSEQ multiplex PCR; TCRdb keeps only in-frame clonotypes and omits some of them. The sample consists of more than 300,000 clones, about 87% of them appearing once. Sequencing used peripheral blood. The source of these receptors is a woman aged 25 to 39 with COVID-19, enrolled during active disease.

The table lists this clone with a count of one. J is TRBJ2-1 and V is TRBV9; 10 nucleotides align to TRBD2. Germline trimming cut 0 bases from V and 7 bases from J; bases unmatched to any gene: 7. The CDR3 is made up of 16 amino acids. Looked up from germline, CDR1 is SGDLS and CDR2 is YYNGEE. The CDR3 spells CASSVAPAGGRNEQFF. The CDR3 nucleotides are TGTGCCAGCAGCGTAGCTCCAGCGGGAGGGAGGAATGAGCAGTTCTTC.

The chain has TRBV25-1 and TRBJ2-1; D perhaps matches TRBD2 (5 bases). The CDR3 has 15 residues. Germline V gene data show CDR1 as MGHDK and CDR2 as SYGVNS. The V gene lost 3 bases and the J gene lost 6 bases, with 15 bases spanning the gap. CDR3 bases: TGTGCCAGCAGTGACCCGGGCAGAGGGAGCAATGAGCAGTTCTTC. It specifies CASSDPGRGSNEQFF.

The rearrangement joins TRBV5-4 to TRBJ2-1, with D tentatively TRBD1 (5 bases). V was shortened by 5 bases and J by 3 bases, with 12 bases between the two germline ends. Germline V gene data show CDR1 as SGHNT and CDR2 as YYREEE (reference sequence). The CDR3 runs 14 residues. DNA of the CDR3: TGTGCCAGCAGTCGATATGACAGCTACAATGAGCAGTTCTTC. The encoded protein is CASSRYDSYNEQFF.